This T cell receptor (beta chain) was retrieved from a study of beta chain features in type 1 diabetes. From germline, CDR1 is SNHLY and CDR2 FYNNEI. Trimming cost V 10 bases and J 0 bases, with 12 bases left between them. This CDR3 region has 13 residues. Study conclusions and caveats: TCRB CDR3s were moderately but significantly shorter in Type 1 diabetes patients in all four CD4+ subsets. Insertions at VDJ junctions were less frequent in type 1 diabetes patients. These patients also deleted more nucleotides at the same junctions. With patients and controls alike, PCR might favor shorter templates to an equal degree.

Expressed TCRB transcripts were sequenced because the entire RNA isolate underwent reverse transcription. Using immunoSEQ multiplex PCR, the repertoire was profiled, and TCRdb retains in-frame clones only, with some absent. The data hold a few hundred thousand clones, with around 12% observed a single time. Isolation of CD4+ naive, central memory, regulatory and stem cell-like memory cells was achieved by sorting via CD45RO/CCR7/CD25/CD127/CD95/CD27. This clone was counted between two and nine times. The antigen is not known. The clonotype was recovered from a young woman with type 1 diabetes. The chain carries TRBV2 and TRBJ1-1; a possible D gene is TRBD1 (5 bases). Sequencing used naive CD4+ T cells from blood. The CDR3 DNA sequence: TGTGCCAAGCAAGCAGGGATGAACACTGAAGCTTTCTTT. Translation gives CAKQAGMNTEAFF.